This entry describes one TCR beta chain. Its antigen is still unknown. This specimen comes from a study of chemoradiotherapy in HPV16-positive cancers. Profiling relied on immunoSEQ multiplex PCR, and the TCRdb table lists in-frame clones only, not all of them. The repertoire consists of 10,000 or so clones, with about 77% occurring once and the leading ten covering around 2.5%. Study-level findings and limits: Functional assays defining HPV-specific T cells used only a couple of HPV16-positive patients.

The V gene's germline CDR1 is SGHTA and CDR2 FQGNSA. The length of the CDR3 is 13 residues. With 5 bases removed from V and 7 bases from J, the gap between germline ends came to 15 bases. The sequence derives from a human donor with HPV-associated anogenital cancer. V is TRBV7-2 and J is TRBJ2-7; D is possibly TRBD1 (6 bases). This specimen was taken from a patient who underwent chemoradiotherapy. In DNA, the CDR3 is TGTGCCAGCAGCCCGCAAGGGGGTAGAGAGCAGTACTTC. This translates into CASSPQGGREQYF.